A selection of T cell receptor beta chains follows, all from one sample in a study of cytomegalovirus exposure and HLA in healthy donors. Sequencing used immunoSEQ multiplex PCR; TCRdb keeps in-frame clones, though not all of them. The sample lists 110,000 to 150,000 clones, over 65% occurring once. Source material: PBMCs. The receptors come from a woman aged 25 to 39 in good health and CMV-seronegative. Each CDR3 is given with its conserved first and last residue. Each record gives: D gene, V gene, clone size, J gene, CDR3 protein, CDR3 DNA. The D gene is left open where the match is weak. Some rows mark clone size as missing; the rest say once, few, many or name a class of expanded clone.

>TRBD1|TRBV6-1|.|TRBJ2-1
CASSEETGTGSNEQFF
TGTGCCAGCAGTGAAGAGACGGGGACAGGGTCAAATGAGCAGTTCTTC
>.|TRBV11-2|.|TRBJ1-4
CASSLGQATNEKLFF
TGTGCCAGCAGCTTAGGACAGGCCACTAATGAAAAACTGTTTTTT
>.|TRBV10-3|.|TRBJ2-3
CAISEVEAADTQYF
TGTGCCATCAGTGAGGTGGAGGCCGCAGATACGCAGTATTTT
>TRBD2|TRBV5-1|.|TRBJ2-1
CASSLNPRLAGVDEQFF
TGCGCCAGCAGCTTGAACCCCCGCCTAGCGGGAGTTGATGAGCAGTTCTTC
>TRBD2|TRBV7-9|.|TRBJ2-1
CASSYQWGGGYNEQFF
TGTGCCAGCAGCTACCAGTGGGGGGGAGGCTACAATGAGCAGTTCTTC
>TRBD2|TRBV9|once|TRBJ2-3
CASSVEASGRSTDTQYF
TGTGCCAGCAGCGTAGAGGCTAGCGGGAGGAGCACAGATACGCAGTATTTT
>.|TRBV19|.|TRBJ1-5
CASSNYNQPQHF
TGTGCCAGTAGTAACTACAATCAGCCCCAGCATTTT
>TRBD2|TRBV11-1|.|TRBJ2-1
CASSSTSGNYNEQFF
TGTGCCAGCAGCTCGACTAGCGGGAACTACAATGAGCAGTTCTTC
>.|TRBV5-1|few|TRBJ2-7
CASSSGLAGNEQYF
TGCGCCAGCAGCTCCGGACTCGCGGGCAACGAGCAGTACTTC
>.|TRBV6-1|.|TRBJ1-1
CASRRDLNTEAFF
TGTGCCAGCAGGCGAGATTTGAACACTGAAGCTTTCTTT
>TRBD2|TRBV12-5|once|TRBJ2-3
CASGPGLADITDTQYF
TGTGCTAGTGGTCCGGGACTAGCGGATATCACAGATACGCAGTATTTT
>TRBD1|TRBV6-6|.|TRBJ2-1
CASTRTPGQFQFF
TGTGCCAGCACAAGAACCCCGGGACAGTTTCAGTTCTTC
>TRBD1|TRBV19|.|TRBJ2-5
CASSPQGARMETQYF
TGTGCCAGTAGTCCACAGGGGGCTCGCATGGAGACCCAGTACTTC
>TRBD1|TRBV19|.|TRBJ1-1
CASKLQGAGTEAFF
TGTGCCAGTAAACTACAGGGGGCAGGCACTGAAGCTTTCTTT
>.|TRBV21-1|few|TRBJ2-7
CASSPRVEQYF
TGTGCCAGCAGCCCCCGGGTCGAGCAGTACTTC
>.|TRBV6-1|.|TRBJ1-1
CASSEFMGHVGTEAFF
TGTGCCAGCAGTGAATTTATGGGGCACGTGGGCACTGAAGCTTTCTTT
>.|TRBV6-1|few|TRBJ2-1
CASSVTLVEDEQFF
TGTGCCAGCAGTGTGACGCTAGTAGAGGATGAGCAGTTCTTC
>.|TRBV19|.|TRBJ2-2
CASSIPGMNTGELFF
TGTGCCAGTAGTATCCCAGGGATGAACACCGGGGAGCTGTTTTTT
>TRBD2|TRBV2|once|TRBJ2-3
CASRGLAGGLSTDTQYF
TGTGCCAGCAGGGGACTAGCGGGAGGTCTATCCACAGATACGCAGTATTTT
>TRBD2|TRBV10-2|once|TRBJ2-7
CASTDGGGPYEQYF
TGCGCCAGCACGGATGGCGGGGGACCTTACGAGCAGTACTTC
>.|TRBV9|.|TRBJ2-1
CASSGQELHNEQFF
TGTGCCAGCAGCGGACAGGAACTACACAATGAGCAGTTCTTC
>TRBD2|TRBV29-1|once|TRBJ2-7
CSVEGLASEQYF
TGCAGCGTTGAGGGACTAGCTTCCGAGCAGTACTTC
>TRBD1|TRBV7-6|few|TRBJ1-1
CASSARQGMNTEAFF
TGTGCCAGCAGCGCGAGACAGGGAATGAACACTGAAGCTTTCTTT
>TRBD2|TRBV28|.|TRBJ2-5
CASSLSYSGGETQYF
TGTGCCAGCAGTTTATCTTATAGCGGGGGCGAGACCCAGTACTTC
>TRBD2|TRBV5-8|once|TRBJ2-2
CASRLAGGPSGELFF
TGTGCCAGCAGGTTAGCGGGAGGGCCATCCGGGGAGCTGTTTTTT
>.|TRBV5-4|.|TRBJ2-1
CASSASLAGAINEQFF
TGTGCCAGCAGCGCCTCCCTGGCGGGGGCAATAAATGAGCAGTTCTTC
>.|TRBV2|.|TRBJ1-4
CASNPGTTNEKLFF
TGTGCCAGCAATCCAGGAACAACTAATGAAAAACTGTTTTTT
>.|TRBV5-1|.|TRBJ1-4
CASSLGSLEKLFF
TGCGCCAGCAGCTTGGGAAGCTTAGAAAAACTGTTTTTT
>TRBD2|TRBV7-9|.|TRBJ2-1
CASSVTSGVDEQFF
TGTGCCAGCAGCGTGACTAGCGGGGTCGATGAGCAGTTCTTC
>.|TRBV7-3|.|TRBJ1-6
CASSRNGVSPLHF
TGTGCCAGCAGTCGGAACGGGGTTTCACCCCTCCACTTT
>.|TRBV4-1|.|TRBJ1-5
CASSRTQGNNQPQHF
TGCGCCAGCAGCCGAACCCAGGGAAACAATCAGCCCCAGCATTTT
>TRBD2|TRBV6-1|.|TRBJ2-7
CASSEGLAGVDEQYF
TGTGCCAGCAGTGAAGGACTAGCGGGAGTTGACGAGCAGTACTTC
>.|TRBV18|.|TRBJ2-1
CASSPTGQISYNEQFF
TGTGCCAGCTCTCCCACAGGACAGATTTCCTACAATGAGCAGTTCTTC
>.|TRBV21-1|.|TRBJ1-1
CASTRGITEAFF
TGTGCCAGCACAAGAGGAATCACTGAAGCTTTCTTT
>.|TRBV5-1|.|TRBJ1-1
CASSLFGEGNTEAFF
TGCGCCAGCAGCTTGTTTGGGGAGGGGAACACTGAAGCTTTCTTT
>.|TRBV7-3|.|TRBJ1-1
CAGSLQGGDTEAFF
TGTGCCGGCAGCTTACAAGGGGGGGACACTGAAGCTTTCTTT
>TRBD1|TRBV9|.|TRBJ1-1
CASSVGWTGGRMNTEAFF
TGTGCCAGCAGCGTAGGCTGGACAGGGGGTCGGATGAACACTGAAGCTTTCTTT
>.|TRBV6-5|.|TRBJ2-1
CASSLSSYNEQFF
TGTGCCAGCAGTTTGTCCAGCTACAATGAGCAGTTCTTC
>.|TRBV11-2|.|TRBJ2-2
CASRRSVNTGELFF
TGTGCCAGCCGTCGGTCCGTGAACACCGGGGAGCTGTTTTTT
>TRBD2|TRBV4-1|.|TRBJ2-2
CASSLLTGREGGTGELFF
TGCGCCAGCAGCCTCCTAACGGGGCGGGAGGGGGGGACCGGGGAGCTGTTTTTT
>.|TRBV27|.|TRBJ2-3
CASSFASVADTQYF
TGTGCCAGCAGTTTTGCTAGCGTCGCAGATACGCAGTATTTT
>.|TRBV2|.|TRBJ1-1
CASRDLQGVGTEAFF
TGTGCCAGCAGGGATCTACAGGGAGTAGGCACTGAAGCTTTCTTT
>TRBD2|TRBV28|.|TRBJ2-7
CASSSPPGRADEQYF
TGTGCCAGCAGTTCCCCCCCCGGGAGGGCCGACGAGCAGTACTTC
>.|TRBV2|.|TRBJ1-3
CASRQGSSGNTIYF
TGTGCCAGCAGGCAGGGAAGCTCTGGAAACACCATATATTTT
>.|TRBV7-9|.|TRBJ1-2
CASSFQVPDNYGYTF
TGTGCCAGCAGCTTCCAGGTTCCGGATAACTATGGCTACACCTTC
>.|TRBV18|.|TRBJ2-7
CASSSQGGSYVGTYEQYF
TGTGCCAGCTCATCACAGGGAGGGAGCTACGTCGGGACCTACGAGCAGTACTTC
>.|TRBV2|.|TRBJ2-7
CASRDPGIQEQYF
TGTGCCAGCAGAGATCCAGGGATTCAGGAGCAGTACTTC
>.|TRBV10-1|.|TRBJ2-1
CASSRGTLYNEQFF
TGCGCCAGCAGTCGCGGGACTCTGTACAATGAGCAGTTCTTC
>TRBD2|TRBV6-5|.|TRBJ2-5
CASSYSGSSGETQYF
TGTGCCAGCAGTTACTCGGGATCTAGCGGGGAGACCCAGTACTTC